This T cell receptor beta chain was captured in a study of T cell responses to AZD1222 COVID-19 vaccine. Assay used: immunoSEQ multiplex PCR; TCRdb lists only in-frame clones, some missing. The sample holds about 180,000 clones, approximately 91% seen once. The V end lost 5 bases, the J end lost 5 bases, and 12 bases lay between the germline ends. The germline CDR1 and CDR2 sequences are SQVTM and ANQGSEA. This CDR3 is built from 12 residues. The study's findings and limits: Repertoires in all cases were sampled only once the peak T cell response had passed.

This clone was detected only once. Its antigen is undetermined. Material: peripheral blood, obtained 28 days after the second AZD1222 dose. This TCR was recovered from an adult who received the AZD1222 COVID-19 vaccine. This sequence joins TRBV29-1 and TRBJ1-2, with no clear D. CDR3 DNA: TGCAGCGTTCGGATAGCCTCATATGGCTACACCTTC. This codes for CSVRIASYGYTF.